This T cell receptor beta chain derives from a study of chemoradiotherapy in HPV16-positive cancers. Per the germline V gene, CDR1 is SGHRS and CDR2 is YFSETQ. Trimming removed 4 bases from V and 3 bases from J; junction bases left unmatched: 3. The CDR3 has 14 amino acids. With regard to this clone: What it binds is unknown.

Profiling relied on immunoSEQ multiplex PCR, and the TCRdb table lists in-frame clones only, not all of them. Altogether about 25,000 clones are present, roughly 94% being singletons, with the ten largest covering roughly 2.5%. Whole-study results and caveats: During treatment, candidate HPV-specific clones and E7-related motifs expanded in tumor. The functional HPV-specific definition rests on just a couple of HPV16-positive patients.

Over chemoradiotherapy, repertoires were sampled more than once. V usage is TRBV5-1 and J usage is TRBJ1-4; 7 nucleotides line up with TRBD1. This TCR was recovered from a human donor with HPV-associated anogenital cancer. Sample collection occurred from a patient who underwent chemoradiotherapy. The chain's CDR3 is CASSQTGSNEKLFF. DNA of the CDR3: TGCGCCAGCAGCCAGACAGGGTCTAATGAAAAACTGTTTTTT.